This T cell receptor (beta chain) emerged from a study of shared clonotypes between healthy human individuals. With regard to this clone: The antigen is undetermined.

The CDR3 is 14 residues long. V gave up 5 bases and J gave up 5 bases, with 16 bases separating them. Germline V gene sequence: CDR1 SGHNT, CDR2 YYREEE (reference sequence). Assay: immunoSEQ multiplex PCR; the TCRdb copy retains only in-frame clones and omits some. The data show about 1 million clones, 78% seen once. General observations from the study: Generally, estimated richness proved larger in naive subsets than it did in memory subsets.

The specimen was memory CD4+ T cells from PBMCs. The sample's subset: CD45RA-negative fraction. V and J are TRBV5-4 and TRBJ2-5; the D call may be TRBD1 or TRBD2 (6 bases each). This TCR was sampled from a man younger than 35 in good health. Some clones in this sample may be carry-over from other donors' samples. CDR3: CASRRQAGGETQYF. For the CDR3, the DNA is TGTGCCAGCAGAAGACAGGCAGGAGGGGAGACCCAGTACTTC.